This T cell receptor beta chain was observed in a study of neurological immune-mediated disorders. Study results and limitations: Expanded clones shared no CDR3 amino acid sequences across subjects, suggesting private repertoires in all groups.

Unsorted libraries were generated from 2 million PBMCs. These cells had been stored in RNAlater at -80 C. 5'RACE generated cDNA with 10-nucleotide random UMIs. Sequencing of 15-18 subjects in each run yielded over 180 million TCR-beta sequences. TCRdb re-derived calls from the 5' RACE reads in MiXCR, one entry per CDR3 protein. The sample includes some 83,000 distinct CDR3 sequences, roughly 2.6% of them seen just once. Concerning this clonotype itself: The antigen is unknown. An end of the junction does not agree with germline; a read error may underlie this.

The CDR3 length is 14 residues. Germline V gene sequence: CDR1 LNHDA, CDR2 SQIVND (reference sequence). The chain links TRBV19 to TRBJ1-5; 8 bases fit TRBD1. The TCR comes from a woman aged 25-40 years with multiple sclerosis. The source material was PBMCs. CDR3 nucleotides: TGTGCCAGTAGTATTTCAGGGGGCGGAAAGACCCAGAATTTT. Protein: CASSISGGGKTQNF.